Sequencing of this T cell receptor (beta chain) was carried out in a study of cytomegalovirus exposure and HLA in healthy donors. As for the study in general: Ancestry clustering placed around 81% of several hundred genotyped donors in the Caucasian-associated cluster.

The PCR used 60 Vbeta and 13 Jbeta primers. The assay was immunoSEQ multiplex PCR, and TCRdb's table has in-frame clones only and misses some. Of 100,000 to 120,000 clones in the sample, 70% to 85% were seen once. V was pared by 1 base and J by 0 bases, with 5 bases between. Germline V lookup: CDR1 SNHLY, CDR2 FYNNEI. CDR3 length equals 14 residues. Concerning this clone itself: Its antigen is currently unknown.

Study observations and caveats: Later work showed greater clonal expansion in HLA-associated TCR beta chains than in equally common others. Most TCR sequences were seen very rarely across donors, but some public TCRs occurred in many.

This clonotype was sampled from a man between 25 and 39 years old in good health and CMV-seropositive. The genes are TRBV2 and TRBJ2-3, with no clear D. The source material was PBMCs. CDR3 region: CASSEGQSTDTQYF. CDR3 in DNA: TGTGCCAGCAGTGAAGGACAAAGCACAGATACGCAGTATTTT.